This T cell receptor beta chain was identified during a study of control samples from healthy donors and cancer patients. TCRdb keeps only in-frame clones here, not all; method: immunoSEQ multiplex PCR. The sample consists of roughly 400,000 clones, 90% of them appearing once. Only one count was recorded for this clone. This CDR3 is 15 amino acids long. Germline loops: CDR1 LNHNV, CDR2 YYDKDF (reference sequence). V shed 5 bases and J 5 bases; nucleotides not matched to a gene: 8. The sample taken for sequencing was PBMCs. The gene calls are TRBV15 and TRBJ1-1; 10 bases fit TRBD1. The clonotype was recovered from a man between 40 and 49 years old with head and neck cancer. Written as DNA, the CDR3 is TGTGCCACCAGCGGCGACAGGGGGCATGGAACTGAAGCTTTCTTT. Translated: CATSGDRGHGTEAFF.